Listed here are 13 T cell receptor beta chains from one sample, sequenced in a study of T-cell reconstitution after alpha-beta-depleted transplantation in children. Construction of the TCRbeta library involved unique molecular identifiers. Using its own MiXCR run on the PCR reads, TCRdb lists one record per CDR3 protein. This table holds over 100,000 distinct CDR3 sequences, 9% to 12% found once. Sequencing was performed on PBMCs, taken before TCRalphabeta/CD19-depleted stem cell transplant. These receptors came from a boy between 2 and 15 years old with acute lymphoblastic leukemia, due to receive a stem cell transplant.

The J gene is TRBJ2-5, the V gene TRBV7-9; the D gene is possibly TRBD1 (6 bases). Trimming left V 5 bases short and J 3 bases short, with 13 bases between. Germline V gene lookup returns CDR1 SEHNR and CDR2 FQNEAQ (reference sequence). CDR3 length equals 14 residues. CDR3 sequence: CASSTWTVEETQYF. As DNA, the CDR3 is TGTGCCAGCAGCACCTGGACAGTAGAAGAGACCCAGTACTTC.

This clonotype was seen at least ten times. This chain joins TRBV5-4 and TRBJ2-3, with 12 bases aligning to TRBD1. The CDR3 extends over 15 amino acids. V was pared by 4 bases and J by 3 bases, with 3 bases of the junction left unmatched. The germline gives CDR1 SGHNT, CDR2 YYREEE (reference sequence). The CDR3 is CASSQGQGATDTQYF. The CDR3, as DNA: TGTGCCAGCAGCCAGGGACAGGGGGCTACAGATACGCAGTATTTT.

The V gene is TRBV5-1, the J gene TRBJ2-7; D remains unclear. V was pared by 4 bases and J by 7 bases, with 18 bases between. There are 14 residues in the CDR3. CDR1 is SGHRS, CDR2 YFSETQ, per germline. CDR3 protein: CASSLDLYEGEQYF. The CDR3 DNA reads as TGCGCCAGCAGCCTTGACCTCTACGAAGGGGAGCAGTACTTC.

This clonotype was observed at least ten times. V gene TRBV5-1 combines with J gene TRBJ1-1; D is possibly TRBD1 (5 bases). The germline V and J ends were trimmed by 0 bases and 1 base, with 7 bases remaining between them. Germline V lookup: CDR1 SGHRS, CDR2 YFSETQ. The CDR3 consists of 14 residues. This CDR3 is CASSLDGTNTEAFF. As DNA, the CDR3 is TGCGCCAGCAGCTTGGACGGGACGAACACTGAAGCTTTCTTT.

This clonotype was observed a handful of times. This rearrangement joins TRBV4-1 to TRBJ2-4; 10 nucleotides align to TRBD2. There are 15 residues in the CDR3. Germline trimming cut 3 bases from V and 9 bases from J; bases unmatched to any gene: 8. The germline V gene encodes CDR1 MGHRA and CDR2 YSYEKL. The chain's CDR3 is CASSHQREGPGIQYF. The CDR3 DNA is TGCGCCAGCAGCCACCAGCGGGAGGGCCCTGGCATTCAGTACTTC.

This clonotype has at least ten counts. The chain has TRBV12-3 or TRBV12-4 and TRBJ1-5, with no clear D. The V end was cut by 0 bases, the J end by 6 bases, with 18 bases between. This CDR3 has 17 residues. Written as DNA, the CDR3 is TGTGCCAGCAGTTTAGCGACTACAGAACCTTATGCTCAGCCCCAGCATTTT. Protein product: CASSLATTEPYAQPQHF.

Concerning this clonotype itself: It may be a read error: a sequence one base away is much more abundant. J is TRBJ2-7 and V is TRBV12-3 or TRBV12-4; 7 bases fit TRBD2. The CDR3 is 15 amino acids. DNA for the CDR3: TGTGCCAGAAGTTTAGGGAGGGTTAACTCCTACGAGCAGTACTTC. Protein: CARSLGRVNSYEQYF.

The chain has TRBV10-2 and TRBJ2-4; the D gene is possibly TRBD2 (7 bases). CDR3 length: 15 amino acids. V lost 8 bases and J lost 0, with 14 bases in between. Germline lookup yields CDR1 WSHSY and CDR2 SAAADI. This CDR3 is CASWEGGLAKNIQYF. Here the CDR3 DNA reads TGCGCCAGCTGGGAGGGGGGGTTAGCCAAAAACATTCAGTACTTC.

The rearrangement joins TRBV27 to TRBJ2-5, with TRBD1 matching 7 bases. Trimming at V came to 4 bases and at J to 4 bases, leaving 3 bases not matched to a gene. Per germline, CDR1 MNHEY and CDR2 SMNVEV (reference sequence). The CDR3 is 13 amino acids. CDR3 nucleotide sequence: TGTGCCAGCAGTTCACAGGGGCGAGAGACCCAGTACTTC. Protein sequence: CASSSQGRETQYF.

J is TRBJ2-2 and V is TRBV30, with TRBD2 matching over 8 bases. V dropped 5 bases and J dropped 4; count of bases not matched to a gene: 3. This CDR3 has 13 residues. Germline V gene data show CDR1 as GTSNPN and CDR2 as SVGIG (reference sequence). Here the CDR3 DNA reads TGTGCCTGGGCGAGCGGGGGCACCGGGGAGCTGTTTTTT. Translating gives CAWASGGTGELFF. Looking up the rest from reference TRBV30 and TRBJ2-2 gives the full variable domain: SQTIHQWPATLVQPVGSPLSLECTVEGTSNPNLYWYRQAAGRGLQLLFYSVGIGQISSEVPQNLSASRPQDRQFILSSKKLLLSDSGFYLCAWASGGTGELFFGEGSRLTVL.

V and J are TRBV15 and TRBJ2-7, with 8 bases matching TRBD2. V gave up 0 bases and J gave up 6 bases; unmatched junction bases: 4. Germline CDR1 and CDR2: LNHNV and YYDKDF (reference sequence). This CDR3 has 14 amino acids. CDR3 nucleotide sequence: TGTGCCACCAGCAGAGATCGGGAGGGCCGCGAGCAGTACTTC. Its protein is CATSRDREGREQYF.

The CDR3 here is CASSPLPGARGTGELFF. In nucleotides, the CDR3 is TGTGCCAGCAGCCCTCTCCCGGGGGCGCGGGGAACCGGGGAGCTGTTTTTT. The V gene is TRBV7-9, the J gene TRBJ2-2, with D perhaps being TRBD1 or TRBD2 (6 bases each). In germline, CDR1 is SEHNR, CDR2 FQNEAQ (reference sequence). This CDR3 has 17 amino acids. The ends were cut back, 5 bases at V and 5 bases at J, with 21 bases in the middle.

The gene calls are TRBV7-9 and TRBJ1-4; D ambiguous. This CDR3 is 12 amino acids long. V lost 3 bases and J lost 8, with 7 bases in between. Germline CDR1 reads SEHNR; CDR2 reads FQNEAQ (reference sequence). CDR3 amino acids: CASSFRHEKLFF. In DNA form, the CDR3 reads TGTGCCAGCAGCTTTCGACACGAAAAACTGTTTTTT.